These 25 T cell receptor beta chains were all obtained from the same sample, sequenced in a study of OX40 agonist ivuxolimab in advanced cancers. Profiling relied on immunoSEQ multiplex PCR, and the TCRdb table lists in-frame clones only, not all of them. The table shows over 75,000 clones, with under 95% occurring only once. The material was CD4+ or CD8+ T cells sorted from blood, obtained in a trial of the OX40 agonist ivuxolimab. These receptor sequences come from an adult with an advanced solid tumor such as melanoma, head and neck, liver or kidney cancer.

The CDR3 DNA reads as TGTGCCTGGGGGGCTAGCTACAATGAGCAGTTCTTC. Amino acids: CAWGASYNEQFF. The chain recombines TRBV30 with TRBJ2-1; possibly TRBD1 for D (5 bases). Germline-derived CDR1 and CDR2 are GTSNPN and SVGIG (reference sequence). The CDR3 is 12 amino acids. The V end lost 5 bases, the J end lost 3 bases, and 8 bases lay between the germline ends.

V gene TRBV5-1 combines with J gene TRBJ1-5, with TRBD1 as a possible D gene (5 bases). The CDR3 spans 13 residues. CDR1 SGHRS and CDR2 YFSETQ come from the germline V gene. Between the trimmed V and J ends, which lost 3 bases and 4 bases, there was a span of 8 bases. The CDR3 bases are TGCGCCAGCAGCTGGGGGAGTAATCAGCCCCAGCATTTT. Translated: CASSWGSNQPQHF.

The chain combines TRBV27 with TRBJ2-2; TRBD2 matches at 11 bases. Unmatched junction bases numbered 1, after V lost 4 bases and J lost 0 bases. CDR1 and CDR2 from the germline V gene are MNHEY and SMNVEV (reference sequence). The CDR3 length is 16 residues. CDR3 DNA sequence: TGTGCCAGCAGTTCACTAGCGGGAGCGAACACCGGGGAGCTGTTTTTT. Translated, it gives CASSSLAGANTGELFF.

V usage is TRBV9 and J usage is TRBJ2-7; either TRBD1 or TRBD2 may supply D (5 bases each). Between the trimmed V and J ends, which lost 4 bases and 1 base, there was a span of 21 bases. Germline CDR1 reads SGDLS; CDR2 reads YYNGEE. This CDR3 has 17 residues. CDR3 nucleotide sequence: TGTGCCAGCAGCCGTACTGACAGAGGGGTTGGGTCCTACGAGCAGTACTTC. Protein: CASSRTDRGVGSYEQYF.

A few counts support this clone. This chain links TRBV6-5 with TRBJ1-2, with unresolved D. The germline V and J ends were trimmed by 0 bases and 5 bases, with 7 bases remaining between them. Germline CDR1 is MNHEY and CDR2 is SVGAGI. CDR3 length equals 13 residues. The CDR3 DNA is TGTGCCAGCAGTTACTCTGGCACTTATGGCTACACCTTC. Its translation is CASSYSGTYGYTF.

The rearrangement links TRBV7-9 to TRBJ2-1; 7 nucleotides agree with TRBD1. Germline V lookup: CDR1 SEHNR, CDR2 FQNEAQ (reference sequence). This CDR3 region has 14 residues. J was trimmed by 6 bases and V by 3 bases; bases with no gene match: 5. In nucleotides, the CDR3 is TGTGCCAGCAGCTTGCGAGGGACAGTCAATGAGCAGTTCTTC. Its protein product is CASSLRGTVNEQFF.

V is TRBV4-3 and J is TRBJ2-7, with D uncertain. Germline V gene data show CDR1 as LGHNA and CDR2 as YSLEER. V was trimmed by 5 bases and J by 6 bases, leaving 26 bases between them. The CDR3 has 17 residues. This CDR3 is CASSLAILPGSYSEQYF. The DNA for the CDR3 is TGCGCCAGCAGCTTGGCCATACTCCCAGGAAGTTACAGCGAGCAGTACTTC.

The rearrangement uses TRBV28 and TRBJ2-1; D might be TRBD1 (6 bases). Germline V gene sequence: CDR1 MDHEN, CDR2 SYDVKM. The V end was cut by 4 bases, the J end by 4 bases, with 14 bases between. This CDR3 comprises 15 residues. The CDR3 is CASSSLGRGYNEQFF. CDR3 nucleotides: TGTGCCAGCAGTTCATTAGGAAGGGGGTACAATGAGCAGTTCTTC.

The V call is TRBV2, the J call TRBJ2-7; TRBD1 matches 10 bases. Germline assignment: CDR1 SNHLY and CDR2 FYNNEI. V was clipped by 11 bases and J by 2 bases; unmatched bases: 9. The CDR3 extends over 14 amino acids. CDR3 region: CAGQRDRGTYEQYF. The CDR3 nucleotides are TGTGCCGGACAACGGGACAGGGGCACCTACGAGCAGTACTTC.

The chain has TRBV7-9 and TRBJ2-3; 7 bases match TRBD2. Losses at the gene ends were 5 bases for V and 0 bases for J; bases not matched to a gene: 5. CDR1 is SEHNR, CDR2 FQNEAQ, per germline (reference sequence). The CDR3 spans 15 residues. The CDR3 sequence: CASSPSGASTDTQYF. The CDR3 nucleotides read TGTGCCAGCAGCCCAAGCGGGGCTAGCACAGATACGCAGTATTTT.

This chain joins TRBV7-9 and TRBJ2-5; 7 bases line up with TRBD2. The V segment lost 2 bases and the J segment 5 bases; nucleotides outside the gene matches: 17. The CDR3 loop spans 18 amino acids. Germline assignment: CDR1 SEHNR and CDR2 FQNEAQ (reference sequence). The CDR3 protein is CASSLTTVLRENIETQYF. CDR3 sequence (DNA): TGTGCCAGCAGCTTAACGACCGTTCTGCGGGAGAACATCGAGACCCAGTACTTC.

The gene calls are TRBV5-1 and TRBJ2-5; D remains unclear. CDR3 size: 12 residues. V was shortened by 5 bases and J by 2 bases, with 7 bases between the two germline ends. Germline V gene data show CDR1 as SGHRS and CDR2 as YFSETQ. The CDR3 here is CASRELQETQYF. CDR3 DNA sequence: TGCGCCAGCAGGGAGCTTCAAGAGACCCAGTACTTC. The full variable domain, with the rest looked up from reference TRBV5-1 and TRBJ2-5, is KAGVTQTPRYLIKTRGQQVTLSCSPISGHRSVSWYQQTPGQGLQFLFEYFSETQRNKGNFPGRFSGRQFSNSRSEMNVSTLELGDSALYLCASRELQETQYFGPGTRLLVL.

The chain carries TRBV11-2 and TRBJ2-7; the D call may be TRBD1 or TRBD2 (5 bases each). The germline V gene has CDR1 SGHAT and CDR2 FQNNGV. This CDR3 has 14 amino acids. V lost 3 bases and J lost 4, with 13 bases in between. Here the CDR3 reads CASSFGTQTYEQYF. The CDR3 region has the DNA TGTGCCAGCAGCTTTGGGACGCAAACTTACGAGCAGTACTTC.

The chain has TRBV5-4 and TRBJ2-5; D is uncertain. The CDR3 runs to 14 residues. CDR1 is SGHNT, CDR2 YYREEE, per germline (reference sequence). V lost 6 bases and J 0 bases, leaving 12 bases between the germline ends. The CDR3 is CASTTPTDQETQYF. The CDR3 coding sequence is TGTGCCAGCACCACCCCCACCGACCAAGAGACCCAGTACTTC.

This chain joins TRBV30 and TRBJ2-7; 15 bases fit TRBD2. Looked up from germline, CDR1 is GTSNPN and CDR2 is SVGIG (reference sequence). The CDR3 sequence is 16 residues long. Trimming removed 4 bases from V and 5 bases from J; junction bases left unmatched: 9. CDR3 protein: CAWTRGLAGGVDEQYF. DNA of the CDR3: TGTGCCTGGACCCGAGGACTAGCGGGAGGGGTCGACGAGCAGTACTTC. Full variable domain (rest looked up from reference TRBV30 and TRBJ2-7): SQTIHQWPATLVQPVGSPLSLECTVEGTSNPNLYWYRQAAGRGLQLLFYSVGIGQISSEVPQNLSASRPQDRQFILSSKKLLLSDSGFYLCAWTRGLAGGVDEQYFGPGTRLTVT.

This clone was recorded a few times. The chain carries TRBV7-9 and TRBJ1-3; D remains ambiguous. V was cut by 5 bases and J by 0 bases, with 14 bases left in between. CDR1 and CDR2 from the germline V gene are SEHNR and FQNEAQ (reference sequence). This CDR3 is built from 16 residues. CDR3 DNA: TGTGCCAGCAGCCCGGTTCCTCTTGACTCTGGAAACACCATATATTTT. Translation gives CASSPVPLDSGNTIYF.

V usage is TRBV11-2 and J usage is TRBJ1-2; D is perhaps TRBD1 (5 bases). The V gene lost 1 base and the J gene lost 8 bases, with 11 bases spanning the gap. Germline CDR1 is SGHAT and CDR2 is FQNNGV. The CDR3 runs 13 residues. CDR3 loop: CASSLVGASGYTF. CDR3 bases: TGTGCCAGCAGCTTAGTTGGGGCGAGCGGCTACACCTTC.

In its sample, this clone was seen once. The chain couples TRBV2 to TRBJ2-7; a possible D gene is TRBD2 (6 bases). Per the germline V gene, CDR1 is SNHLY and CDR2 is FYNNEI. CDR3 length: 14 residues. The germline V and J ends were trimmed by 0 bases and 6 bases, with 12 bases remaining between them. The CDR3 sequence is CASSEAGLGGEQYF. DNA of the CDR3: TGTGCCAGCAGTGAAGCGGGTCTGGGGGGCGAGCAGTACTTC. Drawing the rest from reference TRBV2 and TRBJ2-7, the complete variable domain is EPEVTQTPSHQVTQMGQEVILRCVPISNHLYFYWYRQILGQKVEFLVSFYNNEISEKSEIFDDQFSVERPDGSNFTLKIRSTKLEDSAMYFCASSEAGLGGEQYFGPGTRLTVT.

The V gene is TRBV6-6, the J gene TRBJ2-1; D unclear. Trimming cost V 1 base and J 12 bases, with 19 bases left between them. The CDR3 contains 15 residues. CDR1 is MNHNY and CDR2 is SVGAGI in the germline V gene (reference sequence). The CDR3 spells CASSYLGFPEIGQFF. DNA of the CDR3: TGTGCCAGCAGTTACTTGGGTTTTCCCGAGATTGGGCAGTTCTTC.

The V gene is TRBV28, the J gene TRBJ1-1; a possible D gene is TRBD1 (6 bases). V dropped 7 bases and J dropped 0 bases, with 15 bases sitting between them. This CDR3 has 15 residues. Germline CDR1 and CDR2: MDHEN and SYDVKM. The CDR3 is CASIFGGQLNTEAFF. In DNA form, the CDR3 reads TGTGCCAGCATCTTTGGGGGACAATTGAACACTGAAGCTTTCTTT.

The chain links TRBV6-6 to TRBJ1-5, with D perhaps matching TRBD1 (6 bases). The CDR3 covers 13 residues. The germline CDR1 and CDR2 sequences are MNHNY and SVGAGI (reference sequence). V gave up 9 bases and J gave up 6 bases, with 15 bases separating them. The CDR3 loop reads CASLEIGGQPQHF. The DNA of the CDR3 is TGTGCCAGTCTTGAGATAGGGGGTCAGCCCCAGCATTTT.

This clone occurred once. V and J are TRBV18 and TRBJ1-5, with D uncertain. The CDR3 spans 15 residues. V lost 5 bases, J lost 1 base, and 12 bases lay in between. Germline V gene lookup returns CDR1 KGHSH and CDR2 LQKENI. CDR3: CASSEVMLSNQPQHF. CDR3 sequence (DNA): TGTGCCAGCTCAGAAGTGATGTTAAGCAATCAGCCCCAGCATTTT. Supplemented by reference TRBV18 and TRBJ1-5, the full variable domain reads NAGVMQNPRHLVRRRGQEARLRCSPMKGHSHVYWYRQLPEEGLKFMVYLQKENIIDESGMPKERFSAEFPKEGPSILRIQQVVRGDSAAYFCASSEVMLSNQPQHFGDGTRLSIL.

The rearrangement joins TRBV5-1 to TRBJ2-1; TRBD2 agrees at 8 bases. CDR1 SGHRS and CDR2 YFSETQ come from the germline V gene. The CDR3 is made up of 15 amino acids. The junction had 3 bases not matched to a gene; V was cut back by 4 bases and J by 0 bases. The CDR3 DNA sequence: TGCGCCAGCAGCGATAGCGGGACCTCCTACAATGAGCAGTTCTTC. It is translated as CASSDSGTSYNEQFF.

This clone was observed a single time. V and J are TRBV5-1 and TRBJ2-7, with 7 bases identical to TRBD2. Germline values: CDR1 SGHRS, CDR2 YFSETQ. The V and J ends lost 3 bases and 6 bases, in that order; junction bases with no gene match: 9. This CDR3 has 14 residues. CDR3 coding DNA: TGCGCCAGCAGCTCCGGGACTAAATATGGCGAGCAGTACTTC. This gives the protein CASSSGTKYGEQYF.

The chain recombines TRBV21-1 with TRBJ2-7; the table's D call, TRBD1, has no DNA check behind it. TRBV21-1 is classified as a pseudogene. The CDR3 extends over 15 amino acids. The CDR3 DNA reads as TGTGCCAGCAGCAAAGCCGGGACAGGAGACGACGAGCAGTACTTC. This gives the protein CASSKAGTGDDEQYF.